The rows below give T cell receptor beta chains drawn from one sample of a study of T cell responses to AZD1222 COVID-19 vaccine. The data were produced by immunoSEQ multiplex PCR, yet TCRdb's version contains in-frame clones alone and is incomplete. The sample holds 120,000 or so clones, roughly 91% seen once. The source material was peripheral blood, sampled on day 0 of AZD1222 vaccination. The receptors here all came from an adult in good health. The CDR3 runs from the conserved cysteine through the conserved F or W. D genes are given only for firm matches. Clone size is stated in some rows and not others, as once, few, many or a class when expanded.

.	TRBV7-3	TRBJ1-1	13	.	CASSLGGGTEAFF	TGTGCCAGCAGCCTCGGGGGTGGCACTGAAGCTTTCTTT
.	TRBV6-5	TRBJ1-4	15	.	CASSYSGQSNEKLFF	TGTGCCAGCAGTTACTCCGGACAGTCTAATGAAAAACTGTTTTTT
few	TRBV29-1	TRBJ2-3	15	TRBD2	CSVEDGLAVADTQYF	TGCAGCGTTGAAGATGGACTAGCGGTCGCAGATACGCAGTATTTT
.	TRBV4-3	TRBJ2-2	14	.	CASSPDVVAGELFF	TGCGCCAGCAGCCCCGACGTAGTGGCCGGGGAGCTGTTTTTT
.	TRBV15	TRBJ1-1	13	.	CATSRDVYREAFF	TGTGCCACCAGCAGAGATGTATACAGGGAAGCTTTCTTT
.	TRBV7-2	TRBJ2-1	15	TRBD2	CASSLKAGGGVEQFF	TGTGCCAGCAGCTTAAAGGCGGGGGGGGGAGTTGAGCAGTTCTTC
.	TRBV9	TRBJ2-5	15	TRBD2	CASSVDGAGVETQYF	TGTGCCAGCAGCGTAGACGGAGCGGGGGTGGAGACCCAGTACTTC
few	TRBV5-1	TRBJ1-2	11	.	CASRSLNSYTF	TGCGCCAGCAGGTCCCTTAATAGCTACACCTTC
.	TRBV4-3	TRBJ1-6	15	.	CASSQDRGAGSPLHF	TGCGCCAGCAGCCAAGATAGAGGGGCAGGTTCACCCCTCCACTTT
.	TRBV28	TRBJ1-2	14	.	CASSLIDSNYGYTF	TGTGCCAGCAGTTTAATCGACAGTAACTATGGCTACACCTTC
.	TRBV30	TRBJ1-5	13	.	CAWSRQENQPQHF	TGTGCCTGGAGTAGGCAGGAAAATCAGCCCCAGCATTTT
.	TRBV6-5	TRBJ2-1	15	TRBD1	CASTPGQGSYNEQFF	TGTGCCAGCACCCCGGGACAGGGCTCCTACAATGAGCAGTTCTTC
.	TRBV12-1	TRBJ1-4	13	.	CAKDTTTNEKLFF	TGTGCCAAAGACACGACAACTAATGAAAAACTGTTTTTT
.	TRBV28	TRBJ2-7	12	.	CASSLWEGGADF	TGTGCCAGCAGTTTATGGGAGGGGGGGGCGGACTTC
.	TRBV12-5	TRBJ1-4	14	.	CASGLVQTAEKLFF	TGTGCTAGTGGTTTGGTACAAACTGCTGAAAAACTGTTTTTT
few	TRBV19	TRBJ1-1	13	.	CASSIQDSPEAFF	TGTGCCAGTAGTATTCAGGACAGTCCTGAAGCTTTCTTT
.	TRBV24-1	TRBJ1-5	15	.	CATSDGVSRIVPQHF	TGTGCCACCAGTGATGGCGTTAGTAGAATAGTGCCCCAGCATTTT
.	TRBV21-1	TRBJ2-3	15	.	CASSKDDRGADTQYF	TGTGCCAGCAGCAAAGATGACCGCGGCGCAGATACGCAGTATTTT
.	TRBV19	TRBJ1-1	15	.	CASSSRTDMNTEAFF	TGTGCCAGTAGTTCCCGGACAGACATGAACACTGAAGCTTTCTTT
.	TRBV3-1/TRBV3-2	TRBJ1-1	16	TRBD1	CASSRGYGTGNTEAFF	TGTGCCAGCAGCAGAGGATATGGGACAGGGAACACTGAAGCTTTCTTT
.	TRBV6-2/TRBV6-3	TRBJ2-7	14	TRBD1	CASSRGDRGHEQYF	TGTGCCAGCAGTAGAGGGGACAGGGGTCACGAGCAGTACTTC
.	TRBV6-5	TRBJ1-1	14	.	CASTTTEGDTEAFF	TGTGCCAGCACTACTACAGAAGGTGACACTGAAGCTTTCTTT
.	TRBV4-1	TRBJ1-5	20	TRBD1	CASSQVGGQGARRGNQPQHF	TGCGCCAGCAGCCAAGTGGGGGGACAGGGGGCGCGAAGGGGCAATCAGCCCCAGCATTTT
few	TRBV6-5	TRBJ1-5	13	.	CASSYDGNQPQHF	TGTGCCAGCAGTTACGACGGCAATCAGCCCCAGCATTTT
.	TRBV29-1	TRBJ2-7	13	.	CSAAPDGNLEQYF	TGCAGCGCCGCCCCGGACGGAAACCTGGAGCAGTACTTC
.	TRBV30	TRBJ1-2	14	.	CAWSVRRRDYGYTF	TGTGCCTGGAGTGTACGGCGCAGGGACTATGGCTACACCTTC
.	TRBV29-1	TRBJ1-2	12	TRBD1	CSGGQANYGYTF	TGCAGCGGGGGACAGGCGAACTATGGCTACACCTTC
.	TRBV7-8	TRBJ2-5	17	.	CASSSGGGQGLRETQYF	TGTGCCAGCAGCTCCGGGGGCGGGCAGGGACTGAGAGAGACCCAGTACTTC
.	TRBV7-2	TRBJ1-5	14	.	CASSLVPVEQPQHF	TGTGCCAGCAGCTTAGTTCCGGTGGAGCAGCCCCAGCATTTT
.	TRBV3-1/TRBV3-2	TRBJ1-2	13	.	CASSHAQSHGYTF	TGTGCCAGCAGCCACGCCCAGTCCCATGGCTACACCTTC
.	TRBV27	TRBJ1-4	14	.	CASSLVKHGEKLFF	TGTGCCAGCAGTCTCGTGAAGCACGGTGAAAAACTGTTTTTT
.	TRBV14	TRBJ2-1	16	TRBD2	CASSLKREVFYNEQFF	TGTGCCAGCAGCCTGAAGCGGGAGGTCTTTTACAATGAGCAGTTCTTC
.	TRBV18	TRBJ1-1	13	.	CASSPNRETEAFF	TGTGCCAGCTCACCAAACAGGGAAACTGAAGCTTTCTTT
.	TRBV27	TRBJ2-2	18	TRBD2	CARKPGLAGGANTGELFF	TGTGCCAGGAAGCCGGGACTAGCGGGAGGGGCGAACACCGGGGAGCTGTTTTTT
.	TRBV5-1	TRBJ1-1	17	.	CASSSGLTGVGNTEAFF	TGCGCCAGCAGCTCAGGTCTGACGGGTGTGGGGAACACTGAAGCTTTCTTT
.	TRBV7-8	TRBJ1-5	15	.	CASSSYGYRDQPQHF	TGTGCCAGCAGCTCTTATGGATACAGGGATCAGCCCCAGCATTTT
.	TRBV18	TRBJ1-6	15	.	CASSPSTGGNSPLHF	TGTGCCAGCTCACCAAGCACAGGCGGAAATTCACCCCTCCACTTT
.	TRBV30	TRBJ1-1	14	.	CAWSVWGGGTEAFF	TGTGCCTGGAGTGTCTGGGGCGGGGGAACTGAAGCTTTCTTT
.	TRBV4-3	TRBJ1-2	13	.	CASSQEGVGGYTF	TGCGCCAGCAGCCAAGAAGGTGTCGGGGGCTACACCTTC
.	TRBV12-3/TRBV12-4	TRBJ1-1	13	.	CASSLAPNTEAFF	TGTGCCAGCAGTTTGGCCCCGAACACTGAAGCTTTCTTT
once	TRBV6-1	TRBJ2-7	15	TRBD2	CASSEAVSGTYEQYF	TGTGCCAGCAGTGAAGCGGTTAGCGGGACCTACGAGCAGTACTTC
once	TRBV15	TRBJ1-2	14	TRBD1	CATSTRDSNYGYTF	TGTGCCACCAGCACCCGGGACAGCAACTATGGCTACACCTTC
.	TRBV12-5	TRBJ1-2	14	TRBD1	CASGLTTGVIGYTF	TGTGCTAGTGGTTTGACGACAGGGGTAATAGGCTACACCTTC
.	TRBV7-2	TRBJ2-5	14	.	CASSQNVGQETQYF	TGTGCCAGCAGCCAGAACGTAGGGCAAGAGACCCAGTACTTC